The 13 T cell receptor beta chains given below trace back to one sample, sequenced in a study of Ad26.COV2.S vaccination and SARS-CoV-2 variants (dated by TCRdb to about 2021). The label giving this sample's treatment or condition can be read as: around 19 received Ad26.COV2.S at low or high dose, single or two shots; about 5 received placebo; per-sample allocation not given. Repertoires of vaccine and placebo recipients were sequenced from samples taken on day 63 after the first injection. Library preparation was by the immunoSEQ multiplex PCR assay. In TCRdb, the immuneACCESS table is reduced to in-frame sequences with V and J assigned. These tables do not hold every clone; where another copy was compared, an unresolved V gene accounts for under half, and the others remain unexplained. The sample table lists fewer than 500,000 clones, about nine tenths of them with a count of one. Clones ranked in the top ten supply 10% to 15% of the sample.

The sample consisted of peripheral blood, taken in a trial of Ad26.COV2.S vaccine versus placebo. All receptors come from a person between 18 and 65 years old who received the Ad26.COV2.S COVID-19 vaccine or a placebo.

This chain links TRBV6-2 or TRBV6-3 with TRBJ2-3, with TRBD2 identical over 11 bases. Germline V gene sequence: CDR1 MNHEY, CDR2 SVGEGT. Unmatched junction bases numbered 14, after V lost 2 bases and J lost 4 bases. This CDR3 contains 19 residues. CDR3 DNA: TGTGCCAGCAGTTACACACCGGGACTAGCGGAAGCTTCAGCAGATACGCAGTATTTT. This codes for CASSYTPGLAEASADTQYF.

The CDR3 region has the DNA TGTGCCAGCAGCTTGGAGACAGGGGGAACCGGAAACACCATATATTTT. Protein sequence: CASSLETGGTGNTIYF. This chain connects TRBV5-5 to TRBJ1-3; TRBD1 matches 9 bases. V lost 0 bases to trimming and J lost 4 bases; unmatched junction nucleotides: 5. The CDR3 length is 16 residues. The germline V gene encodes CDR1 SGHKS and CDR2 YYEKEE (reference sequence).

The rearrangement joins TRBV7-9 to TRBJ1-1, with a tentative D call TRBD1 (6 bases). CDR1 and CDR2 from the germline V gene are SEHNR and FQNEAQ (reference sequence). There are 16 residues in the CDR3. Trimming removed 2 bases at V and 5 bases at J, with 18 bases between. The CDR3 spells CASSLPLGQLRTEAFF. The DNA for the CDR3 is TGTGCCAGCAGCTTACCCTTAGGACAGCTTCGGACTGAAGCTTTCTTT. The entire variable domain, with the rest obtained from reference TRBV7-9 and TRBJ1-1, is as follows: DTGVSQNPRHKITKRGQNVTFRCDPISEHNRLYWYRQTLGQGPEFLTYFQNEAQLEKSRLLSDRFSAERPKGSFSTLEIQRTEQGDSAMYLCASSLPLGQLRTEAFFGQGTRLTVV.

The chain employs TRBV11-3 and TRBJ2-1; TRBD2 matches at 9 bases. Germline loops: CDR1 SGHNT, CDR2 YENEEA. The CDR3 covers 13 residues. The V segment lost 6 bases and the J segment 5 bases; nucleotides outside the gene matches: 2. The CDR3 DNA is TGTGCCAGCAGGTCTAGCGGGGACAATGAGCAGTTCTTC. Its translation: CASRSSGDNEQFF.

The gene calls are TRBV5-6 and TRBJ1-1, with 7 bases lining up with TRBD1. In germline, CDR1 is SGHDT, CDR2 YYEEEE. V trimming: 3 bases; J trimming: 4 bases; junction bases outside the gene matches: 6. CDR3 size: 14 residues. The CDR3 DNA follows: TGTGCCAGCAGCTACAGGGGTTTGAGCACTGAAGCTTTCTTT. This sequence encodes CASSYRGLSTEAFF.

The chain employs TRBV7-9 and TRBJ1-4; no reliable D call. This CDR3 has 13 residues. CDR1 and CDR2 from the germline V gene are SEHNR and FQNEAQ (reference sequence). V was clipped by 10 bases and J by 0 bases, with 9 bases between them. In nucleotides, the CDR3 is TGTGCCACGAATAGTGCAACTAATGAAAAACTGTTTTTT. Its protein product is CATNSATNEKLFF.

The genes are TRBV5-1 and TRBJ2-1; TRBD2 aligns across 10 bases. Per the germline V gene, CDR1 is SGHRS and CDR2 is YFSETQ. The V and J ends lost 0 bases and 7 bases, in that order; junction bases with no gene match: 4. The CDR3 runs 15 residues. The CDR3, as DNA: TGCGCCAGCAGCTTGGGGGCTAGCGGGAGAAATGAGCAGTTCTTC. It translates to CASSLGASGRNEQFF.

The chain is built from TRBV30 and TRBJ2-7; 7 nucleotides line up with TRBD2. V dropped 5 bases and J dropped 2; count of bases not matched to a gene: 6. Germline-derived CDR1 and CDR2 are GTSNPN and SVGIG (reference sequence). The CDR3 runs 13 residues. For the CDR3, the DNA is TGTGCCTGGGGGGGGGAGCGGGCCTACGAGCAGTACTTC. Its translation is CAWGGERAYEQYF.

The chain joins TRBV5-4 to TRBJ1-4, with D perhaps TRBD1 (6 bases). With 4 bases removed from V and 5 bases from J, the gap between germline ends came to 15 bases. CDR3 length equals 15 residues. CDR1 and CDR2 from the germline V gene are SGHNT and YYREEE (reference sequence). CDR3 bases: TGTGCCAGCAGCCCGATGGACAGCTCAAATGAAAAACTGTTTTTT. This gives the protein CASSPMDSSNEKLFF.

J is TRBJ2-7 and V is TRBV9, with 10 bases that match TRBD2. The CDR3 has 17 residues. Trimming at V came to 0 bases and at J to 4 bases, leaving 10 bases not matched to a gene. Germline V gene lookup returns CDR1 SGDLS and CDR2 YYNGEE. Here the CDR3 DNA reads TGTGCCAGCAGCGTAGGACCCATCGCTAGCGGGAGATACGAGCAGTACTTC. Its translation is CASSVGPIASGRYEQYF.

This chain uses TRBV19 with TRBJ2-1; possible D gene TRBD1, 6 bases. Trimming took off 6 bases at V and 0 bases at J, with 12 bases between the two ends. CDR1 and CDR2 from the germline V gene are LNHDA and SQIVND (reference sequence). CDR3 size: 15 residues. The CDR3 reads CASSALQGSYNEQFF. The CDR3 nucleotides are TGTGCCAGTAGCGCTTTACAGGGCTCCTACAATGAGCAGTTCTTC. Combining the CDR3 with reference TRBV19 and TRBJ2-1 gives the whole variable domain DGGITQSPKYLFRKEGQNVTLSCEQNLNHDAMYWYRQDPGQGLRLIYYSQIVNDFQKGDIAEGYSVSREKKESFPLTVTSAQKNPTAFYLCASSALQGSYNEQFFGPGTRLTVL.

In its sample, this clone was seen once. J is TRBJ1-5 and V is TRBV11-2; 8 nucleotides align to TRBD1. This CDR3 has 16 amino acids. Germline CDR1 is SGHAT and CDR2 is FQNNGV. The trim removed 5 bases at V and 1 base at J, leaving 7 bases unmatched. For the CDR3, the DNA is TGTGCCAGCAGCAAAGGGACAGGAGCGAGCAATCAGCCCCAGCATTTT. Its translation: CASSKGTGASNQPQHF.

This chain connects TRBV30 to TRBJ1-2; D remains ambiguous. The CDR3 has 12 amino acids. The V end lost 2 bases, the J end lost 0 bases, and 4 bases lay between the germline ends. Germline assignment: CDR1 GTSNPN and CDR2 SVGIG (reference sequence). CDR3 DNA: TGTGCCTGGAGTCAGGCTAACTATGGCTACACCTTC. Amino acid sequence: CAWSQANYGYTF. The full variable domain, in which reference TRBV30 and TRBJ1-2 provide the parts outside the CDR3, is SQTIHQWPATLVQPVGSPLSLECTVEGTSNPNLYWYRQAAGRGLQLLFYSVGIGQISSEVPQNLSASRPQDRQFILSSKKLLLSDSGFYLCAWSQANYGYTFGSGTRLTVV.